This T cell receptor beta chain derives from a study of blood T cell repertoires in COVID-19. On the study more broadly: COVID-19 samples from acute and convalescent phases originated in the United States, Italy and Spain. T cells, B-cell-depleted T cells, or PBMCs supplied cDNA or gDNA.

Authors' methods: Amplification of reference gene primers was used by the study to estimate nucleated cell counts. Libraries were prepared by immunoSEQ multiplex PCR; TCRdb keeps only in-frame clonotypes and omits some of them. Clonal size and the V and J genes are those of that table, whereas D and trimming came from the DNA. The table lists about 150,000 clones, around three quarters of them singletons, with over 15% in the top ten. The CDR3 loop spans 13 amino acids. Germline loops: CDR1 MNHEY, CDR2 SVGAGI. V lost 4 bases and J lost 7; bases outside the gene matches: 5. The chain is built from TRBV6-5 and TRBJ1-1; 8 nucleotides agree with TRBD1. The sequence was obtained from a middle-aged man with acute or convalescent COVID-19. Sequencing was carried out using peripheral blood. CDR3 sequence: CASSFPGGDEAFF. DNA of the CDR3: TGTGCCAGCAGTTTTCCAGGGGGCGATGAAGCTTTCTTT.